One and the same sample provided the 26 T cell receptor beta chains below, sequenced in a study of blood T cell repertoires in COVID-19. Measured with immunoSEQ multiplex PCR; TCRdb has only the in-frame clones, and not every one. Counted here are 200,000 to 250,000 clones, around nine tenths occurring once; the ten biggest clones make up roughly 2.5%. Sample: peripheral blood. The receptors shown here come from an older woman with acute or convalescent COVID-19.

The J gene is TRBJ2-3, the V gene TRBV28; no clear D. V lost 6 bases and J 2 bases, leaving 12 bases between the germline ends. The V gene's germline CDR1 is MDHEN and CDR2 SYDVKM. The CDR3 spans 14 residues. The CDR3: CASRLGANTDTQYF. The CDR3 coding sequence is TGTGCCAGCAGATTAGGAGCGAACACAGATACGCAGTATTTT.

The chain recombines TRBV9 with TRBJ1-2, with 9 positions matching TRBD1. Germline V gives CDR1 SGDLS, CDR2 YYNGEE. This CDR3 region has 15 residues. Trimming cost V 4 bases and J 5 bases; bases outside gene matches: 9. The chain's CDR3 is CASSTGTGHRYGYTF. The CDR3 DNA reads TGTGCCAGCAGCACCGGGACAGGGCATAGGTATGGCTACACCTTC.

The CDR3: CASRLGQGGTGELFF. Written as DNA, the CDR3 is TGTGCCAGCAGGCTCGGACAGGGTGGCACCGGGGAGCTGTTTTTT. The J gene is TRBJ2-2, the V gene TRBV2; 8 bases agree with TRBD1. The CDR3 consists of 15 residues. The trim removed 6 bases at V and 4 bases at J, leaving 7 bases unmatched. The germline V gene has CDR1 SNHLY and CDR2 FYNNEI. Complete variable domain (other parts from reference TRBV2 and TRBJ2-2): EPEVTQTPSHQVTQMGQEVILRCVPISNHLYFYWYRQILGQKVEFLVSFYNNEISEKSEIFDDQFSVERPDGSNFTLKIRSTKLEDSAMYFCASRLGQGGTGELFFGEGSRLTVL.

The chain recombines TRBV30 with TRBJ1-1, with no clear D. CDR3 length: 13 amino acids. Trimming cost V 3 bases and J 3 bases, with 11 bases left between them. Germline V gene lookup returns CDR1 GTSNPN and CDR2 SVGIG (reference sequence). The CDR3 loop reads CAWSRLSDTEAFF. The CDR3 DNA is TGTGCCTGGAGCCGTCTCAGCGACACTGAAGCTTTCTTT.

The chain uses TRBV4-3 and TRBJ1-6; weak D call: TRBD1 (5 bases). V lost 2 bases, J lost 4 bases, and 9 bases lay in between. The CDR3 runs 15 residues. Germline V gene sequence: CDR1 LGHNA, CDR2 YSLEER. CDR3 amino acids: CASSQRTPYNSPLHF. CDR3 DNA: TGCGCCAGCAGCCAACGGACACCTTATAATTCACCCCTCCACTTT.

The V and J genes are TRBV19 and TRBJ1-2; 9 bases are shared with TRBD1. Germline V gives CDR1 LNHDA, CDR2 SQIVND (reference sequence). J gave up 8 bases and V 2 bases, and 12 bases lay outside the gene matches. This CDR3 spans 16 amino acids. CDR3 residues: CASSISSGTGTTGYTF. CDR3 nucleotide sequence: TGTGCCAGTAGTATATCTTCCGGGACAGGGACGACCGGCTACACCTTC.

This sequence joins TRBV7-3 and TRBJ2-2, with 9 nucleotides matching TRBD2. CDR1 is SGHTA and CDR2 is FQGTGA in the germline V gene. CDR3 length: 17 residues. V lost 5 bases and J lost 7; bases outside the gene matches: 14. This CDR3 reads CASSPSTAGGLGGELFF. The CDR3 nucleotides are TGTGCCAGCAGCCCCTCGACGGCGGGGGGGCTAGGCGGGGAGCTGTTTTTT. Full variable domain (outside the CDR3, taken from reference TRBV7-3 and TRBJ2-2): GAGVSQTPSNKVTEKGKYVELRCDPISGHTALYWYRQSLGQGPEFLIYFQGTGAADDSGLPNDRFFAVRPEGSVSTLKIQRTERGDSAVYLCASSPSTAGGLGGELFFGEGSRLTVL.

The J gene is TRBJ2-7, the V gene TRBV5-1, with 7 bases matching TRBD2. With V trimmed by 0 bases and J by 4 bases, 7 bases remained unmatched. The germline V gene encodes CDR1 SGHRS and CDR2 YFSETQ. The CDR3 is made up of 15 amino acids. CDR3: CASSLGAGKAYEQYF. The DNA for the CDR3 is TGCGCCAGCAGCTTGGGAGCGGGGAAGGCGTACGAGCAGTACTTC.

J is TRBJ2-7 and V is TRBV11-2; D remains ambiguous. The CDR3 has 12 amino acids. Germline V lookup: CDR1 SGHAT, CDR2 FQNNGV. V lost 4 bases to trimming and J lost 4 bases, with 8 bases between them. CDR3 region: CASSSRWYEQYF. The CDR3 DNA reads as TGTGCCAGCAGCTCCCGGTGGTACGAGCAGTACTTC.

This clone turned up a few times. CDR3 coding DNA: TGTGCCATCAGTTCTGATAAAGGGACAGGGGCCTACGAGCAGTACTTC. This gives the protein CAISSDKGTGAYEQYF. The chain carries TRBV10-3 and TRBJ2-7, with 10 bases matching TRBD1. The germline V gene encodes CDR1 ENHRY and CDR2 SYGVKD. This CDR3 spans 16 amino acids. J lost 2 bases, V lost 5 bases, and 9 bases had no gene match.

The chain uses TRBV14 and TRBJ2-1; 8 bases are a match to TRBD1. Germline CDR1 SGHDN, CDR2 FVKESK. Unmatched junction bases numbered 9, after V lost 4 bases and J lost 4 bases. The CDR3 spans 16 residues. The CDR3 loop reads CASSRWTGWDYNEQFF. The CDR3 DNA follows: TGTGCCAGCAGCCGCTGGACAGGGTGGGATTACAATGAGCAGTTCTTC.

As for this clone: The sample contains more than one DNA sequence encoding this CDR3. CDR3 DNA sequence: TGTGCCAGCAGTAGGGACAGCTTCTCTGGAAACACCATATATTTT. This codes for CASSRDSFSGNTIYF. This chain uses TRBV6-5 with TRBJ1-3, with TRBD1 identical over 7 bases. With V trimmed by 5 bases and J by 0 bases, 4 bases remained unmatched. CDR3 size: 15 residues. The germline V gene encodes CDR1 MNHEY and CDR2 SVGAGI.

CDR3 in amino acids: CASSQGGQSGQYF. In nucleotides, the CDR3 is TGTGCCAGCAGCCAAGGAGGACAGTCAGGGCAGTACTTC. The gene calls are TRBV3-1 (or the pseudogene TRBV3-2) and TRBJ2-7; weak D call: TRBD1 (6 bases). The germline V gene has CDR1 LGHDT and CDR2 YNNKEL (reference sequence). Trimming stripped 1 base from V and 9 bases from J, with 13 bases between. This CDR3 region has 13 residues.

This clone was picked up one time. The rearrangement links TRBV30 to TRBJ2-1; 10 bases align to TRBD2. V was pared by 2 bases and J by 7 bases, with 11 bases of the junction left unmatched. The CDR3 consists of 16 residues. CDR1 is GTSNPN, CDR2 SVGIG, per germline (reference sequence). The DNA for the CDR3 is TGTGCCTGGAGTCGGGCTAGCGGGAGCAAGCTGAATGAGCAGTTCTTC. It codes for CAWSRASGSKLNEQFF.

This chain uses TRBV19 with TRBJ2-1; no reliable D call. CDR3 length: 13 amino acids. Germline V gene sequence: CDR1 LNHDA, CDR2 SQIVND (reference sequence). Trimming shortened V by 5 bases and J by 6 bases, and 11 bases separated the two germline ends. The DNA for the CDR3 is TGTGCCAGTAGTCCCCGAGTCTTCAATGAGCAGTTCTTC. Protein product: CASSPRVFNEQFF.

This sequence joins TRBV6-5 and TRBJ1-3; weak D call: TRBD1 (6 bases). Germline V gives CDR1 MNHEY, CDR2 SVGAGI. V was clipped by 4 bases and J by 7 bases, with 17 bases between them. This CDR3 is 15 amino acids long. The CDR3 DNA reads TGTGCCAGCAGTTTCACAGGGACGAAGGGGAACACCATATATTTT. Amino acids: CASSFTGTKGNTIYF.

Here the CDR3 reads CASSVGAGGYSGNTIYF. CDR3 DNA: TGTGCCAGCAGCGTAGGGGCAGGGGGTTACTCTGGAAACACCATATATTTT. The chain combines TRBV9 with TRBJ1-3, with 7 bases lining up with TRBD1. V dropped 0 bases and J dropped 0; count of bases not matched to a gene: 6. Germline V CDR1 and CDR2: SGDLS, YYNGEE. The CDR3 runs 17 residues.

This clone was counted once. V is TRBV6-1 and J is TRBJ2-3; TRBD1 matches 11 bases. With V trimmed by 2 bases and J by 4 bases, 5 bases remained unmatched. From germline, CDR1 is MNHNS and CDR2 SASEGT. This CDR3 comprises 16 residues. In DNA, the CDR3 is TGTGCCAGCAGTGAACTTAGGACAGGGGGCTCAGATACGCAGTATTTT. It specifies CASSELRTGGSDTQYF.

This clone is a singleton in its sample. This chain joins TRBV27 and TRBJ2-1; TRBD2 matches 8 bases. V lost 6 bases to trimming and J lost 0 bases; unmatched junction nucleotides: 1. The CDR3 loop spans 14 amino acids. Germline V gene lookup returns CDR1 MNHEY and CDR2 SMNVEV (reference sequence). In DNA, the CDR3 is TGTGCCAGCAGCCGGGGGGGCTCCTACAATGAGCAGTTCTTC. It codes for CASSRGGSYNEQFF.

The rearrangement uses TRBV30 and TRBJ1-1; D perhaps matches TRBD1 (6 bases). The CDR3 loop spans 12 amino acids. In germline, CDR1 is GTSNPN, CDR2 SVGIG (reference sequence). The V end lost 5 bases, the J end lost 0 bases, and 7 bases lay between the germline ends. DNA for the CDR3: TGTGCCTGGGGACAGTTGAACACTGAAGCTTTCTTT. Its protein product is CAWGQLNTEAFF.

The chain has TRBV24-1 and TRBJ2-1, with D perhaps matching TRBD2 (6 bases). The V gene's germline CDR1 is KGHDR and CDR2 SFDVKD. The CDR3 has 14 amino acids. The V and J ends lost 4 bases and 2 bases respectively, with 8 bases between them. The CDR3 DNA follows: TGTGCCACCAGTGACGGGACTCCCTACAATGAGCAGTTCTTC. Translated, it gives CATSDGTPYNEQFF.

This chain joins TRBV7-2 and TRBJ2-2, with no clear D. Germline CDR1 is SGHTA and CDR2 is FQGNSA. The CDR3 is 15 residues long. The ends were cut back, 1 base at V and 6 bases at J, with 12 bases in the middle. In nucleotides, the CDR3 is TGTGCCAGCAGCTTAGTCGAACAGTTGGCCGGGGAGCTGTTTTTT. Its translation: CASSLVEQLAGELFF.

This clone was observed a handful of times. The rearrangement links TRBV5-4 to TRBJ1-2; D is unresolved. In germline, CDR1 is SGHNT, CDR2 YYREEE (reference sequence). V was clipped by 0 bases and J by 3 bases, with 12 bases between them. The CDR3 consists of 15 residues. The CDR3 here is CASSLVGVRYYGYTF. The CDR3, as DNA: TGTGCCAGCAGCTTGGTGGGAGTGCGTTACTATGGCTACACCTTC.

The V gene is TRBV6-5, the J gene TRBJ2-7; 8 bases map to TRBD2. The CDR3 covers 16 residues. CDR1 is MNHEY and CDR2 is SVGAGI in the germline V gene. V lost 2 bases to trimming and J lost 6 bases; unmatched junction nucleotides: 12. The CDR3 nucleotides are TGTGCCAGCAGTTACCGACTAGCGTCCGGGTTAAGCGAGCAGTACTTC. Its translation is CASSYRLASGLSEQYF.

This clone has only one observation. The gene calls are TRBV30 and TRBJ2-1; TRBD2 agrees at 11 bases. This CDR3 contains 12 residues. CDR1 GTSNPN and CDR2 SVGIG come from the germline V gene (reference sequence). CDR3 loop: CLLAGGNNEQFF. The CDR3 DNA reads TGTCTCCTAGCGGGAGGCAACAATGAGCAGTTCTTC.

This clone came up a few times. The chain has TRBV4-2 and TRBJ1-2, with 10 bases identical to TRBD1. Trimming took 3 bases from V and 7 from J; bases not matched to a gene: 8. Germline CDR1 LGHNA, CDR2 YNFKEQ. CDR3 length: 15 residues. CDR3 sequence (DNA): TGTGCCAGCAGCCACGATCGGGACAGGGGTTCTGGCTACACCTTC. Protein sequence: CASSHDRDRGSGYTF.